Following are 27 T cell receptor beta chains from one sample sequenced in a study of memory CD4+ T cells and cytomegalovirus serostatus. This table comes from immunoSEQ multiplex PCR, and its TCRdb copy is limited to in-frame clones, with some not included. Among some 58,000 clones, roughly three quarters were seen once, and the ten largest hold nearly 0.9%. The sort gate was single viable CD3+CD4+CD8-CD45RO+ cells for memory CD4+ T cells. Specimen: memory CD4+ T cells from blood. All receptors derive from an adult in good health and CMV-seronegative.

CDR3 sequence (DNA): TGTGCCAGCTCACCTAATAGCGGGTACACAGATACGCAGTATTTT. Translated, it gives CASSPNSGYTDTQYF. This rearrangement joins TRBV18 to TRBJ2-3; 7 nucleotides align to TRBD2. Trimming took 3 bases from V and 2 from J; bases not matched to a gene: 5. There are 15 residues in the CDR3. Germline loops: CDR1 KGHSH, CDR2 LQKENI.

The chain is built from TRBV5-4 and TRBJ1-1, with TRBD1 matching over 9 bases. CDR3 size: 16 residues. J lost 7 bases, V lost 0 bases, and 10 bases had no gene match. The germline V gene encodes CDR1 SGHNT and CDR2 YYREEE (reference sequence). CDR3 DNA: TGTGCCAGCAGCTTGGGAGGGACAGGGAAAATTGGTGAAGCTTTCTTT. The encoded protein is CASSLGGTGKIGEAFF. Using reference TRBV5-4 and TRBJ1-1 for the parts outside the CDR3, the full variable domain is ETGVTQSPTHLIKTRGQQVTLRCSSQSGHNTVSWYQQALGQGPQFIFQYYREEENGRGNFPPRFSGLQFPNYSSELNVNALELDDSALYLCASSLGGTGKIGEAFFGQGTRLTVV.

The chain carries TRBV6-6 and TRBJ2-7; perhaps TRBD2 as D (5 bases). The germline V and J ends were trimmed by 2 bases and 3 bases, with 5 bases remaining between them. The CDR3 totals 12 residues. CDR1 is MNHNY and CDR2 is SVGAGI in the germline V gene (reference sequence). This CDR3 reads CASSYRGYEQYF. The CDR3 coding sequence is TGTGCCAGCAGTTACCGGGGCTACGAGCAGTACTTC.

CDR3 coding DNA: TGCAGCGCCTATAACACCGGGGAGCTGTTTTTT. Protein: CSAYNTGELFF. This sequence joins TRBV29-1 and TRBJ2-2; no firm D call. The CDR3 has 11 amino acids. Germline CDR1 reads SQVTM; CDR2 reads ANQGSEA. V lost 7 bases and J 2 bases, leaving 5 bases between the germline ends.

The chain is built from TRBV7-9 and TRBJ1-2; TRBD1 matches at 8 bases. The V and J ends lost 5 bases and 8 bases, in that order; junction bases with no gene match: 13. The germline gives CDR1 SEHNR, CDR2 FQNEAQ (reference sequence). The CDR3 has 15 amino acids. Here the CDR3 DNA reads TGTGCCAGCAGCCAAGGACAGGGAACCGTAGTCGGCTACACCTTC. Its translation is CASSQGQGTVVGYTF.

The genes are TRBV7-8 and TRBJ1-1; D call uncertain. V lost 5 bases and J 1 base, leaving 11 bases between the germline ends. From germline, CDR1 is SGHVS and CDR2 FQNEAQ. The CDR3 runs 14 residues. CDR3 nucleotides: TGTGCCAGCAGCCGCATGAACCCGAACACTGAAGCTTTCTTT. As protein: CASSRMNPNTEAFF.

V gene TRBV5-1 combines with J gene TRBJ1-6, with 8 bases matching TRBD1. This CDR3 is built from 15 residues. With V trimmed by 2 bases and J by 10 bases, 8 bases remained unmatched. Germline values: CDR1 SGHRS, CDR2 YFSETQ. The DNA of the CDR3 is TGCGCCAGCAGCTTAGGACAGGGATCTGTATCACCCCTCCACTTT. Translation gives CASSLGQGSVSPLHF. Complete variable domain (other parts from reference TRBV5-1 and TRBJ1-6): KAGVTQTPRYLIKTRGQQVTLSCSPISGHRSVSWYQQTPGQGLQFLFEYFSETQRNKGNFPGRFSGRQFSNSRSEMNVSTLELGDSALYLCASSLGQGSVSPLHFGNGTRLTVT.

There are a few counts of this clone. The chain uses TRBV6-6 and TRBJ2-1, with 7 bases matching TRBD1. This CDR3 has 14 amino acids. V shed 8 bases and J 5 bases; nucleotides not matched to a gene: 9. Germline CDR1 MNHNY, CDR2 SVGAGI (reference sequence). The CDR3 DNA reads as TGTGCCAGCGGGAATCGACAGGGTAACAATGAGCAGTTCTTC. Amino acids: CASGNRQGNNEQFF.

V is TRBV30 and J is TRBJ2-1; D uncertain. There are 13 residues in the CDR3. The germline V gene encodes CDR1 GTSNPN and CDR2 SVGIG (reference sequence). V was trimmed by 2 bases and J by 4 bases, leaving 9 bases between them. CDR3 coding DNA: TGTGCCTGGAGTTTAGGTGGGTACAATGAGCAGTTCTTC. Protein sequence: CAWSLGGYNEQFF.

The chain is built from TRBV2 and TRBJ1-1; D gene unclear. The CDR3 is made up of 12 amino acids. Germline V CDR1 and CDR2: SNHLY, FYNNEI. The V end was cut by 6 bases, the J end by 2 bases, with 7 bases between. The CDR3 DNA follows: TGTGCCAGCAGAGGCCCTAACACTGAAGCTTTCTTT. It specifies CASRGPNTEAFF.

This clone was seen once. V gene TRBV4-3 combines with J gene TRBJ1-2; D is uncertain. Germline CDR1 LGHNA, CDR2 YSLEER. The CDR3 loop spans 15 amino acids. The germline V and J ends were trimmed by 1 base and 2 bases, with 11 bases remaining between them. DNA of the CDR3: TGCGCCAGCAGCCAAGGGGTAGGCGCAAACTATGGCTACACCTTC. Protein sequence: CASSQGVGANYGYTF.

The genes are TRBV6-6 and TRBJ2-5; no reliable D call. V was trimmed by 9 bases and J by 5 bases, leaving 10 bases between them. Germline values: CDR1 MNHNY, CDR2 SVGAGI (reference sequence). This CDR3 region has 11 residues. CDR3 in amino acids: CASSSSETQYF. The CDR3 DNA sequence: TGTGCCAGTAGCAGTTCCGAGACCCAGTACTTC.

This clone was picked up one time. This chain connects TRBV27 to TRBJ1-2, with 10 bases lining up with TRBD1. The CDR3 loop spans 13 amino acids. Unmatched junction bases numbered 4, after V lost 6 bases and J lost 6 bases. Germline-derived CDR1 and CDR2 are MNHEY and SMNVEV (reference sequence). CDR3 DNA sequence: TGTGCCAGCAGCGGGACAGGGGCCAATGGCTACACCTTC. Encoded protein: CASSGTGANGYTF.

The chain has TRBV7-9 and TRBJ1-4; D not certain. V lost 5 bases and J lost 1, with 8 bases in between. The CDR3 is 14 amino acids. From germline, CDR1 is SEHNR and CDR2 FQNEAQ (reference sequence). CDR3 sequence: CASSAQGTNEKLFF. The CDR3 DNA reads as TGTGCCAGCAGCGCTCAAGGAACTAATGAAAAACTGTTTTTT.

The V gene is TRBV30, the J gene TRBJ2-5; D is ambiguous. The V gene lost 4 bases and the J gene lost 0 bases, with 9 bases spanning the gap. This CDR3 contains 13 residues. Per the germline V gene, CDR1 is GTSNPN and CDR2 is SVGIG (reference sequence). This CDR3 is CAWNRRNQETQYF. DNA for the CDR3: TGTGCCTGGAACCGACGGAACCAAGAGACCCAGTACTTC.

This clone is deemed medium-sized. This chain links TRBV11-2 with TRBJ1-1; no firm D call. Trimming took 3 bases from V and 5 from J, leaving 13 bases between them. CDR3 size: 14 residues. CDR1 is SGHAT and CDR2 is FQNNGV in the germline V gene. The CDR3 nucleotides are TGTGCCAGCAGCTTGAGGGAGGAGAGGACTGAAGCTTTCTTT. It yields the protein CASSLREERTEAFF.

The CDR3 is CASSFGGSVSTDTQYF. The DNA for the CDR3 is TGTGCCAGCAGCTTTGGCGGGAGCGTTAGCACAGATACGCAGTATTTT. The gene calls are TRBV7-9 and TRBJ2-3; TRBD2 agrees at 7 bases. The CDR3 covers 16 residues. The germline CDR1 and CDR2 sequences are SEHNR and FQNEAQ (reference sequence). Losses at the gene ends were 3 bases for V and 0 bases for J; bases not matched to a gene: 6.

The J gene is TRBJ2-7, the V gene TRBV11-2; 9 nucleotides line up with TRBD1. Per germline, CDR1 SGHAT and CDR2 FQNNGV. Unmatched junction bases numbered 8, after V lost 5 bases and J lost 3 bases. The CDR3 sequence is 15 residues long. The CDR3 region has the DNA TGTGCCAGCAGCGCCGGACAGGGGACCATCTACGAGCAGTACTTC. It is translated as CASSAGQGTIYEQYF. The full variable domain, with the rest looked up from reference TRBV11-2 and TRBJ2-7, is EAGVAQSPRYKIIEKRQSVAFWCNPISGHATLYWYQQILGQGPKLLIQFQNNGVVDDSQLPKDRFSAERLKGVDSTLKIQPAKLEDSAVYLCASSAGQGTIYEQYFGPGTRLTVT.

This rearrangement joins TRBV15 to TRBJ2-1; D unresolved. The V gene's germline CDR1 is LNHNV and CDR2 YYDKDF (reference sequence). Deletions cut 3 bases from V and 15 bases from J, with 18 bases between. The CDR3 runs 13 residues. CDR3 nucleotides: TGTGCCACCAGCAGGAGGATGGGGAACCTAAGGTTCTTC. Encoded protein: CATSRRMGNLRFF.

The rearrangement links TRBV6-4 to TRBJ2-2, with TRBD2 matching 12 bases. J was trimmed by 6 bases and V by 5 bases; bases with no gene match: 1. This CDR3 has 14 amino acids. CDR1 is MRHNA, CDR2 SNTAGT, per germline. The CDR3 DNA follows: TGTGCCAGCAGTCGACTAGCGGGGGCCGGGGAGCTGTTTTTT. It specifies CASSRLAGAGELFF.

A remark on this clone: Other DNA sequences in the sample encode the same CDR3. This rearrangement joins TRBV30 to TRBJ1-5; D not resolved. Germline CDR1 is GTSNPN and CDR2 is SVGIG (reference sequence). Trimming took off 3 bases at V and 1 base at J, with 7 bases between the two ends. The CDR3 contains 13 residues. CDR3 nucleotides: TGTGCCTGGAGCCAGGACAGCAATCAGCCCCAGCATTTT. Amino acids: CAWSQDSNQPQHF.

There are a few counts of this clone. The genes are TRBV5-1 and TRBJ1-1; TRBD1 agrees at 7 bases. The ends lost 3 bases at V and 0 bases at J; junction bases unmatched: 2. The germline gives CDR1 SGHRS, CDR2 YFSETQ. This CDR3 has 14 amino acids. The CDR3 sequence: CASSSGQMNTEAFF. The CDR3 DNA reads as TGCGCCAGCAGCTCGGGACAGATGAACACTGAAGCTTTCTTT.

The rearrangement joins TRBV11-2 to TRBJ2-7; a possible D gene is TRBD1 (5 bases). Germline CDR1 SGHAT, CDR2 FQNNGV. The V gene lost 3 bases and the J gene lost 2 bases, with 11 bases spanning the gap. The CDR3 extends over 14 amino acids. In nucleotides, the CDR3 is TGTGCCAGCAGCTTCTCGACAGATGCCTACGAGCAGTACTTC. Translated, it gives CASSFSTDAYEQYF.

This chain connects TRBV19 to TRBJ2-1; TRBD2 might be the D (6 bases). Per the germline V gene, CDR1 is LNHDA and CDR2 is SQIVND (reference sequence). The germline V and J ends were trimmed by 5 bases and 4 bases, with 15 bases remaining between them. The CDR3 is made up of 15 amino acids. This CDR3 is CASSQEPGGYNEQFF. CDR3 nucleotides: TGTGCCAGTAGTCAGGAACCCGGGGGTTACAATGAGCAGTTCTTC.

This chain joins TRBV18 and TRBJ2-6, with 11 bases identical to TRBD1. The CDR3 spans 16 residues. V lost 9 bases and J lost 1; bases outside the gene matches: 5. Per the germline V gene, CDR1 is KGHSH and CDR2 is LQKENI. The CDR3 DNA sequence: TGTGCCAGGCCTGGACAGGGGGCTTCTGGGGCCAACGTCCTGACTTTC. It codes for CARPGQGASGANVLTF.

The chain has TRBV7-3 and TRBJ1-1; 8 bases map to TRBD1. Germline V gene data show CDR1 as SGHTA and CDR2 as FQGTGA. There are 16 residues in the CDR3. V gave up 2 bases and J gave up 5 bases; unmatched junction bases: 10. The CDR3 bases are TGTGCCAGCAGCTTATTTGTTGCAGGGGGCGGAACTGAAGCTTTCTTT. This translates into CASSLFVAGGGTEAFF.

V and J are TRBV28 and TRBJ2-1; the match to TRBD2 covers 7 bases. The ends lost 6 bases at V and 5 bases at J; junction bases unmatched: 4. The CDR3 loop spans 13 amino acids. Germline V lookup: CDR1 MDHEN, CDR2 SYDVKM. CDR3 bases: TGTGCCAGCAGGGGCGGGGGAAACAATGAGCAGTTCTTC. It is translated as CASRGGGNNEQFF.